This T cell receptor (beta chain) was recorded in a study of OX40 agonist ivuxolimab in advanced cancers. Generated by immunoSEQ multiplex PCR, the TCRdb table keeps only in-frame clones and is missing some. The sample has 90,000 to 100,000 clones, 70% to 85% seen once. The V gene's germline CDR1 is LNHDA and CDR2 SQIVND (reference sequence). This CDR3 comprises 14 residues. With V trimmed by 7 bases and J by 4 bases, 9 bases remained unmatched. Material: CD4+ or CD8+ T cells sorted from blood, obtained in a trial of the OX40 agonist ivuxolimab. The chain uses TRBV19 and TRBJ1-2, with 7 bases fitting TRBD1. The receptor was isolated from an adult with an advanced solid tumor such as melanoma, head and neck, liver or kidney cancer. CDR3 DNA sequence: TGTGCCAGTACCGAGGACAGGAGAGCCTATGGCTACACCTTC. Translated, it gives CASTEDRRAYGYTF.